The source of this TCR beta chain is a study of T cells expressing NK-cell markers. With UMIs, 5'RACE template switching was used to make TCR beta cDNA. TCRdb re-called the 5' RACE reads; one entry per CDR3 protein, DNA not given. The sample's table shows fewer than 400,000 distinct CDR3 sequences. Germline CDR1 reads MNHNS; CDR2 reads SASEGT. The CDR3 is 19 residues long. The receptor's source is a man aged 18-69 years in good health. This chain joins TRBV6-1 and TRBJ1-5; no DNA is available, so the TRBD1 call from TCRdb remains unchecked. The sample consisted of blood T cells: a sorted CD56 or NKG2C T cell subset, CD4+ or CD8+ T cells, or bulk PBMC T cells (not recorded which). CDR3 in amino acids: CASSDWGQGRPKSNQPQHF.